This T cell receptor beta chain emerged from a study of T cell changes during pregnancy in multiple sclerosis. TCRdb's copy holds only in-frame clones and misses some; the assay was immunoSEQ multiplex PCR. The sample lists about 100,000 clones, approximately 93% occurring once. Germline CDR1 MNHEY, CDR2 SVGAGI. The V end was cut by 8 bases, the J end by 7 bases, with 15 bases between. The CDR3 is 13 residues long. This clonotype was sampled from a female donor with multiple sclerosis, enrolled in a pregnancy study. The chain uses TRBV6-5 and TRBJ1-5; D is possibly TRBD1 (5 bases). This specimen consisted of peripheral blood, obtained after pregnancy. The CDR3: CASGAGYGQPQHF. The CDR3 bases are TGTGCCAGCGGGGCAGGGTATGGCCAGCCCCAGCATTTT.